The rows below give T cell receptor beta chains drawn from one sample of a study of PD-1 blockade in classical Hodgkin lymphoma. Repertoires were generated with immunoSEQ multiplex PCR, while TCRdb's copy carries only in-frame clones and drops some. The sample carries 30,000 to 40,000 clones, approximately 90% recorded once. The specimen was CD4+ T cells from blood. These receptor sequences come from a human donor with classical Hodgkin lymphoma. Each CDR3 is given without its conserved first and last residue. Clone size, where shown, is once, few, many, or a class for clones that have expanded.

TRBV6-5	.	TRBJ1-2	ASSFRDRGNYGYT
TRBV4-3	.	TRBJ2-7	ASSQEASVADLYEQY
TRBV6-4	once	TRBJ1-1	ASREQGRLNTEAF
TRBV6-1	.	TRBJ1-5	ASSDGLQPQH
TRBV9	few	TRBJ1-3	ASSVAGNSGNTIY
TRBV28	.	TRBJ2-7	ASSRGFREQY
TRBV2	.	TRBJ2-7	ASSANRGSSYEQY
TRBV25-1	.	TRBJ2-7	ASSDPDRGEQY
TRBV2	once	TRBJ1-1	ASFKYPLEMNTEAF
TRBV5-1	once	TRBJ2-3	ASSSTSGSSDTQY
TRBV28	.	TRBJ1-5	ASSFLDDSPNQPQH
TRBV11-1	once	TRBJ1-6	ASSYGSRGSSYNSPLH
TRBV28	.	TRBJ2-7	ASRENGSGEGRREQY
TRBV19	.	TRBJ1-2	ASSIWGYGYT
TRBV30	.	TRBJ1-2	AWSVGTGYGYT
TRBV28	.	TRBJ1-3	ASSSWGQPGNTIY
TRBV6-5	once	TRBJ2-7	ASARTSGSTYEQY
TRBV2	.	TRBJ2-3	AGGGLAGRGDTQY
TRBV2	few	TRBJ1-2	ASSEQGDSQLYGYT
TRBV9	.	TRBJ1-1	ASSLKFGTPMNTEAF
TRBV5-4	.	TRBJ2-7	ASSLAGRTLDYEQY
TRBV27	.	TRBJ2-5	ASSALTGARETQY
TRBV6-1	.	TRBJ2-3	ASSRVEYQDTQY
TRBV5-5	.	TRBJ1-2	ASSLDRGRDNYGYT
TRBV29-1	.	TRBJ2-3	SVESGAGTTDTQY
TRBV5-1	.	TRBJ2-6	ASKQGAAGANVLT
TRBV5-6	.	TRBJ1-3	ASSFSFAISGNTIY
TRBV27	.	TRBJ2-5	ASSLYGRVGGETQY
TRBV13	.	TRBJ2-4	ASSGLGGAKNIQY
TRBV18	.	TRBJ2-7	ASSIRDRAEQY
TRBV7-9	.	TRBJ2-1	ASSPQNLATGVEF
TRBV7-7	.	TRBJ2-2	ASSSSTGELF
TRBV2	.	TRBJ1-6	ASSEQTGGSPLH
TRBV5-1	.	TRBJ1-4	ASSFGGGASNEKLF
TRBV29-1	once	TRBJ2-1	SVDGGSSYNEQF
TRBV19	few	TRBJ1-5	ATQTGTGGSQPQH
TRBV5-1	.	TRBJ1-5	ASSLEGGDQPQH
TRBV30	.	TRBJ1-2	AWSVQANYGYT
TRBV5-1	.	TRBJ2-3	ASSLGFAGGPDTQY
TRBV6-1	.	TRBJ2-2	ASSEGSWELF
TRBV5-6	.	TRBJ1-2	ASSSERGLSNYGYT
TRBV5-6	.	TRBJ2-4	ASSPPTSGGAKNIQY
TRBV5-1	.	TRBJ1-1	ASSGGQGNTEAF
TRBV1	.	TRBJ1-2	TSRLYCESYGYT
TRBV18	.	TRBJ2-5	ASSPRPAGEGETQY
TRBV2	.	TRBJ2-2	ASSEDWTRLNTGELF
TRBV6-5	.	TRBJ1-4	ASSYSGTGWEKLF
TRBV5-6	.	TRBJ2-4	ASSPPGTGAVNIQY
TRBV2	.	TRBJ1-4	ASSGGATNEKLF
TRBV6-1	.	TRBJ1-5	ASSEPTSRFYSNQPQH
TRBV28	.	TRBJ2-5	ASSFHIRDRGSYQETQY
TRBV28	.	TRBJ2-4	ASSFPGQGLTGVQY
TRBV15	.	TRBJ1-4	ATSRVRFAGTGNDEKLF
TRBV11-3	.	TRBJ2-7	ASSYSGVSYEQY
TRBV28	.	TRBJ1-2	ASSFRAHYGYT
TRBV6-1	.	TRBJ2-6	ASSVTGAGANVLT
TRBV11-3	.	TRBJ2-2	ASSSGLALNTGELF